This T cell receptor beta chain was identified in a study of blood T cells in healthy people across ages. The study's findings and limits: With age, beta diversity per million T cells declined roughly linearly, significantly by roughly 40. Long-lived donors had more naive CD4+ cells and higher diversity than aged donors.

V was pared by 2 bases and J by 5 bases, with 12 bases between. The CDR3 runs 14 residues. CDR1 is SGHVS, CDR2 FQNEAQ, per germline. The authors ran a second PCR of roughly 6 to 12 cycles using a sample-barcoded 5' primer and a J-beta primer mix. MiXCR, run by TCRdb on the 5' RACE reads, gives a single entry per CDR3 protein. Here the sample spans about 780,000 distinct CDR3 sequences, about 45% being singletons. There are a few counts of this clonotype. Antigen: not known. Each sample provided at least 5 micrograms of extracted total RNA. Sequencing was performed on blood. This receptor was taken from an elderly man in good health. V is TRBV7-8 and J is TRBJ1-1, with D tentatively TRBD1 (5 bases). The CDR3 is CASSLRQAGTEAFF. CDR3 nucleotide sequence: TGTGCCAGCAGCTTAAGGCAGGCAGGGACTGAAGCTTTCTTT.